This is a list of T cell receptor beta chains from one sample in a study of cytomegalovirus exposure and HLA in healthy donors. Clones were sequenced by immunoSEQ multiplex PCR, and TCRdb holds only the in-frame ones, with some missing. This sample yields more than 110,000 clones, of which about three quarters are seen a single time; approximately 1.2% belongs to the top ten. Sequenced input: PBMCs. Receptors were obtained from a male donor in good health and CMV-seropositive. Both conserved end residues are part of each CDR3. D genes are given only for firm matches.

-,TRBJ2-5,TRBV10-1,CASSAAGASETQYF
TRBD2,TRBJ2-1,TRBV10-3,CAISETSGNEQFF
-,TRBJ1-1,TRBV27,CASSLSGGTEAFF
-,TRBJ1-4,TRBV15,CATSRDKGREAEKLFF
TRBD2,TRBJ2-1,TRBV2,CASSDQRGEYNEQFF
TRBD2,TRBJ2-1,TRBV6-4,CASSPTSGSGYNEQFF
TRBD2,TRBJ2-2,TRBV4-3,CASSQEWTSGSVGTGELFF
TRBD2,TRBJ2-1,TRBV27,CASSSTSGRNEQFF
-,TRBJ2-7,TRBV2,CASSENGGVQGEQYF
TRBD1,TRBJ1-2,TRBV19,CASSAWTGVADYGYTF
-,TRBJ1-1,TRBV4-1,CASSQGGEPQGATEAFF
TRBD2,TRBJ2-1,TRBV30,CAWGTSINEQFF
TRBD1,TRBJ1-6,TRBV5-1,CASSPGQENSPLHF
TRBD2,TRBJ2-2,TRBV30,CAWSPPGRAYVSGELFF
-,TRBJ1-1,TRBV11-1,CASSLLSGNTEAFF
TRBD2,TRBJ2-7,TRBV7-2,CASSATGTSRYEQYF
TRBD2,TRBJ2-7,TRBV18,CASSTSGRVYEQYF
-,TRBJ1-2,TRBV5-4,CASSLGGEGGMVNGYTF
TRBD1,TRBJ2-7,TRBV5-1,CASSSQATGTYEQYF
-,TRBJ2-3,TRBV4-2,CASSQTSTPPSTDTQYF
-,TRBJ2-3,TRBV6-1,CASTVHSGSTDTQYF
TRBD2,TRBJ2-1,TRBV7-2,CASRRAGGYNEQFF
TRBD1,TRBJ1-4,TRBV15,CATSRVGTGYEKLFF
TRBD2,TRBJ2-1,TRBV9,CASSVGGETYNEQFF
-,TRBJ2-1,TRBV7-2,CASSLVPPTANNEQFF
TRBD2,TRBJ2-1,TRBV27,CASIRLAGGYSYNEQFF
-,TRBJ1-2,TRBV25-1,CASIGQLDGGYTF
-,TRBJ2-1,TRBV21-1,CASSKAPGGPSYNEQFF